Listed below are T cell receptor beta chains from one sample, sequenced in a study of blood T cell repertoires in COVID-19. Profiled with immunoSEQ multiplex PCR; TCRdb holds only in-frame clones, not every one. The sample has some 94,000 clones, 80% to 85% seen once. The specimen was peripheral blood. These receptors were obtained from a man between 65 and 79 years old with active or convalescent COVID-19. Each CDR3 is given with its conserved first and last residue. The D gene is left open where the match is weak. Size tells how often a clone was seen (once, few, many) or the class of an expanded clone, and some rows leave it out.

CASSSNVLTGGNGELFF,TGCGCCAGCAGCTCCAACGTGCTAACGGGTGGCAACGGGGAGCTGTTTTTT,TRBJ2-2,TRBV5-1,-,-
CASSPGTLNQPQHF,TGTGCCAGCAGCCCCGGGACACTCAATCAGCCCCAGCATTTT,TRBJ1-5,TRBV5-5,-,-
CASSSQGARGNTIYF,TGTGCCAGCAGCTCACAGGGGGCACGAGGAAACACCATATATTTT,TRBJ1-3,TRBV28,-,TRBD1
CASSTTSGVSTDTQYF,TGTGCCAGCAGCACGACTAGCGGGGTTAGCACAGATACGCAGTATTTT,TRBJ2-3,TRBV7-2,-,TRBD2
CASSPGQGAISNYGYTF,TGTGCCAGCAGCCCTGGACAGGGGGCAATAAGTAACTATGGCTACACCTTC,TRBJ1-2,TRBV7-2,-,TRBD1
CASTKELWDTNQNTGELFF,TGTGCCAGCACGAAGGAATTATGGGACACAAATCAGAACACCGGGGAGCTGTTTTTT,TRBJ2-2,TRBV21-1,-,-
CASSQDGNSGEAFF,TGTGCCAGCAGCCAAGATGGGAACAGCGGGGAAGCTTTCTTT,TRBJ1-1,TRBV3-1/TRBV3-2,-,-
CASSEAVRAQPQHF,TGTGCCAGCAGTGAAGCCGTGCGAGCTCAGCCCCAGCATTTT,TRBJ1-5,TRBV2,-,-
CASSHRWTSGGLNTGELFF,TGTGCCAGCAGCCACCGTTGGACTAGCGGGGGGTTAAACACCGGGGAGCTGTTTTTT,TRBJ2-2,TRBV11-2,-,TRBD2
CASSFNIRAQNTEAFF,TGTGCCAGCAGTTTCAATATCAGGGCGCAGAACACTGAAGCTTTCTTT,TRBJ1-1,TRBV6-2/TRBV6-3,-,-
CSASRGQINQPQHF,TGCAGTGCTAGTCGCGGACAGATCAATCAGCCCCAGCATTTT,TRBJ1-5,TRBV20-1,-,-
CSVGQDYGYTF,TGCAGCGTTGGCCAGGACTATGGCTACACCTTC,TRBJ1-2,TRBV29-1,-,-
CASSLSWAQAPYGYTF,TGTGCCAGCAGCTTGTCATGGGCCCAAGCACCCTATGGCTACACCTTC,TRBJ1-2,TRBV7-9,-,-
CSASRGLQETQYF,TGCAGTGCCAGTAGGGGGCTCCAAGAGACCCAGTACTTC,TRBJ2-5,TRBV20-1,-,TRBD1
CATSGRGPTGELFF,TGTGCCACCAGTGGCAGGGGGCCCACCGGGGAGCTGTTTTTT,TRBJ2-2,TRBV24-1,-,TRBD1
CASSWANLGPQHF,TGTGCCAGTAGTTGGGCTAATCTGGGGCCCCAGCATTTT,TRBJ1-5,TRBV19,-,-
CASSPKAQGNTEAFF,TGTGCCAGCTCGCCAAAAGCTCAGGGTAACACTGAAGCTTTCTTT,TRBJ1-1,TRBV18,-,-
CASSQRGGDTQYF,TGTGCCAGCAGCCAAAGAGGGGGAGATACGCAGTATTTT,TRBJ2-3,TRBV3-1/TRBV3-2,-,-
CASSPRVAGQYNEQFF,TGTGCCAGCAGCCCACGTGTAGCGGGGCAATACAATGAGCAGTTCTTC,TRBJ2-1,TRBV5-4,-,TRBD2
CSAPKGETQYF,TGCAGTGCTCCGAAGGGGGAGACCCAGTACTTC,TRBJ2-5,TRBV20-1,-,-
CASSRSMRGNQPQHF,TGTGCCAGCAGCAGATCGATGAGGGGCAATCAGCCCCAGCATTTT,TRBJ1-5,TRBV28,-,-
CASSYWTPSSGNTIYF,TGCGCCAGCAGCTATTGGACACCGAGCTCTGGAAACACCATATATTTT,TRBJ1-3,TRBV5-1,many,-
CASSQDPRGSSREQYF,TGCGCCAGCAGCCAAGATCCCAGGGGGTCATCTAGGGAGCAGTACTTC,TRBJ2-7,TRBV4-1,-,TRBD1
CASSWEVGAGGGYTF,TGTGCCAGCAGTTGGGAGGTTGGGGCAGGAGGTGGCTACACCTTC,TRBJ1-2,TRBV6-5,-,-
CSVRSGDYEQYF,TGCAGCGTTCGGTCAGGGGACTACGAGCAGTACTTC,TRBJ2-7,TRBV29-1,-,-
CASSPTGPGDEKLFF,TGTGCCAGCTCACCAACTGGCCCAGGGGATGAAAAACTGTTTTTT,TRBJ1-4,TRBV18,-,-
CASSESEYRSYEQYF,TGTGCCAGCAGTGAGTCCGAGTATCGTTCCTACGAGCAGTACTTC,TRBJ2-7,TRBV2,-,-
CASSPSDRGQEQYF,TGTGCCAGCTCACCCTCGGACAGGGGGCAAGAGCAGTACTTC,TRBJ2-7,TRBV18,few,TRBD1
CASGTSGGSETQYF,TGTGCCAGTGGGACTAGCGGGGGGTCAGAGACCCAGTACTTC,TRBJ2-5,TRBV19,-,TRBD2
CASSRTGFSNQPQHF,TGTGCCAGCAGTCGGACAGGGTTCAGCAATCAGCCCCAGCATTTT,TRBJ1-5,TRBV28,-,TRBD1
CASSLAGAGRNSPLHF,TGTGCCAGCAGCTTAGCGGGCGCAGGGCGGAATTCACCCCTCCACTTT,TRBJ1-6,TRBV7-9,-,-
CASSLGQGTISNYGYTF,TGTGCCAGCAGTCTCGGACAGGGGACTATTTCTAACTATGGCTACACCTTC,TRBJ1-2,TRBV6-6,once,TRBD1
CASRETGRRTEAFF,TGTGCCAGCAGGGAGACAGGGAGGAGGACTGAAGCTTTCTTT,TRBJ1-1,TRBV28,few,TRBD1
CASSASRGGTSGGTASYNEQFF,TGTGCCAGCAGCGCCAGTAGAGGTGGGACTAGCGGGGGTACCGCTTCCTACAATGAGCAGTTCTTC,TRBJ2-1,TRBV9,-,TRBD2
CASSVGQAGGQYF,TGTGCCAGCAGCGTGGGACAGGCGGGTGGCCAGTACTTC,TRBJ2-5,TRBV9,-,TRBD1